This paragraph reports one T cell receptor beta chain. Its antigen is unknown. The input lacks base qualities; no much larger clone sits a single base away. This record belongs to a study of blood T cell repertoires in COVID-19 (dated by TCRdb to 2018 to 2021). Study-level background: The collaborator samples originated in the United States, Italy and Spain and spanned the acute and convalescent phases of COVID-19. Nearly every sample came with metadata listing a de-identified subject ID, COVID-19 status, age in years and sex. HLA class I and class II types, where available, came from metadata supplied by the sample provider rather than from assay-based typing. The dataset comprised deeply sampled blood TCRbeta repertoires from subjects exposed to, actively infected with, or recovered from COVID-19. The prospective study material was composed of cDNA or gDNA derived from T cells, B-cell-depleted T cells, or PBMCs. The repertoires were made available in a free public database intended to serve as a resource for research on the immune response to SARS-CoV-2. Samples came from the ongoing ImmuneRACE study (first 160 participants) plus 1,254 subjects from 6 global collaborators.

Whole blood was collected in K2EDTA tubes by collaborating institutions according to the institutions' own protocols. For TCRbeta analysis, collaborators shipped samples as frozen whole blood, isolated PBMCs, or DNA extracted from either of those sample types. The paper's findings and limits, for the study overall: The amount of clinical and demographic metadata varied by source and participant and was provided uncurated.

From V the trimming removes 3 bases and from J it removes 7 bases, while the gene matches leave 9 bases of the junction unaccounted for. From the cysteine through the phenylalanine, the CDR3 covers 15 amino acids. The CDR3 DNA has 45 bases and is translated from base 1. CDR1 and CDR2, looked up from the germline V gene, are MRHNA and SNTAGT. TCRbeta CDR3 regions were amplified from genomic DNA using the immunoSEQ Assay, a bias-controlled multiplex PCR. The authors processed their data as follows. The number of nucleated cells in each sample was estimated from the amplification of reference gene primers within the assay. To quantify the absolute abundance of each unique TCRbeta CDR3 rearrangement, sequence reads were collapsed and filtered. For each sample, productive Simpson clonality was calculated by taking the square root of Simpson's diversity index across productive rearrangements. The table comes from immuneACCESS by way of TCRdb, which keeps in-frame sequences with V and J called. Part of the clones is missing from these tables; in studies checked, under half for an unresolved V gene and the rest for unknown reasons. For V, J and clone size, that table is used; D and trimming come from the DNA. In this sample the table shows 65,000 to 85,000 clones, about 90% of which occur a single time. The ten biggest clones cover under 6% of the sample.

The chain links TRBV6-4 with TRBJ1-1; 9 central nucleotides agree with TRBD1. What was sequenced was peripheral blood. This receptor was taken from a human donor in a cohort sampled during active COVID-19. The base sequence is TGTGCCAGCAGTGAGGAGGGCGGGACAGGGTATGAAGCTTTCTTT. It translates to CASSEEGGTGYEAFF.